This record covers a single T cell receptor (beta chain). These data belong to a study of T cells in Graves' hyperthyroidism and ophthalmopathy. TCR beta CDR3 regions were amplified from RNA. HTBI primers were the set used in a first-round RT-PCR of the TCR CDR3. One entry per CDR3 protein results from TCRdb running MiXCR on the multiplex PCR reads. The sample holds hundreds of thousands of distinct CDR3 sequences, approximately 15% seen once. The germline V gene encodes CDR1 KGHSH and CDR2 LQKENI. The CDR3 runs to 14 residues. V was cut by 1 base and J by 3 bases, with 7 bases left in between. The rearrangement links TRBV18 to TRBJ1-5, with no clear D. This clonotype originated in a woman in her 30s with Graves' hyperthyroidism that later progressed to Graves' ophthalmopathy. Sample: blood. The CDR3 loop is CASSPQEYNQPQHF. The DNA for the CDR3 is TGTGCCAGCTCACCACAGGAGTACAATCAGCCCCAGCATTTT.